This T cell receptor beta chain was profiled in a study of early T cells in non-severe SARS-CoV-2 infection. Findings and caveats of the study: The VDJdb matching leaned toward anti-spike CD8 responses and overlooked private and CD4 specificities.

This clonotype has at least ten counts. Antigen specificity is unknown. From the 5' RACE reads, TCRdb called clonotypes with MiXCR, one entry per CDR3 protein. The sample lists tens of thousands of distinct CDR3 sequences; roughly 12% were seen once. The sequence was collected from an adult who was a healthcare worker with PCR-confirmed SARS-CoV-2 infection or an uninfected control (not recorded which). Sequencing input: whole blood.

CDR3 region: CASSFDRGTGELFF. CDR3 in DNA: TGTGCCAGCAGCTTTGACAGGGGCACCGGGGAGCTGTTTTTT. The rearrangement uses TRBV2 and TRBJ2-2; 8 nucleotides agree with TRBD1. CDR3 length equals 14 residues. Per the germline V gene, CDR1 is SNHLY and CDR2 is FYNNEI. The junction had 4 bases not matched to a gene; V was cut back by 6 bases and J by 4 bases.